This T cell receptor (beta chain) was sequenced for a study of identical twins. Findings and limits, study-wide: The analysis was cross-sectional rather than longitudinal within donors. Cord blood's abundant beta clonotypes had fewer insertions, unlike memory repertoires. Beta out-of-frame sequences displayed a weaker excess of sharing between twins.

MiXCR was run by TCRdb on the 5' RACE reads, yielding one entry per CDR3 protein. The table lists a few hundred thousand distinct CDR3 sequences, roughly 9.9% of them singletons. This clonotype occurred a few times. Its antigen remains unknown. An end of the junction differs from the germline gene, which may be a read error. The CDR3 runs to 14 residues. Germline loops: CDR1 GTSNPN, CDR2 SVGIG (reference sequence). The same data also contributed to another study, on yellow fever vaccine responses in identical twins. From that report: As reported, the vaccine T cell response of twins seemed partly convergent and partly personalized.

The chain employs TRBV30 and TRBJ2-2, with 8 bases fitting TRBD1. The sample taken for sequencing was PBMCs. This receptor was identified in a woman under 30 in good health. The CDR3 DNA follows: TGTGCCTGGAGCCAGGGGGCCGTGACCGAGGAGCTGTTTTTT. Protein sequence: CAWSQGAVTEELFF. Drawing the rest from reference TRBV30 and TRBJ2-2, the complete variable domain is SQTIHQWPATLVQPVGSPLSLECTVEGTSNPNLYWYRQAAGRGLQLLFYSVGIGQISSEVPQNLSASRPQDRQFILSSKKLLLSDSGFYLCAWSQGAVTEELFFGEGSRLTVL.